This entry lists 4 T cell receptor beta chains sequenced from one sample in a study of blood T cell repertoires in COVID-19. The protocol was immunoSEQ multiplex PCR, while the TCRdb copy is restricted to in-frame clones and leaves out a portion. The sample records roughly 240,000 clones, around 88% being singletons. The sample comprised PBMCs or T cells enriched from blood (not recorded which). The receptor source for this set is a woman between 40 and 50 years old with acute COVID-19.

The CDR3 region is CASSLGQLNYGYTF. As DNA, the CDR3 is TGTGCCAGCAGTTTGGGACAGCTAAACTATGGCTACACCTTC. This rearrangement joins TRBV2 to TRBJ1-2; TRBD1 matches at 7 bases. V shed 5 bases and J 2 bases; nucleotides not matched to a gene: 5. Germline CDR1 reads SNHLY; CDR2 reads FYNNEI. This CDR3 has 14 residues.

The V and J genes are TRBV27 and TRBJ2-1; 13 nucleotides line up with TRBD2. J lost 4 bases, V lost 5 bases, and 5 bases had no gene match. The CDR3 runs to 16 residues. Germline CDR1 reads MNHEY; CDR2 reads SMNVEV (reference sequence). In nucleotides, the CDR3 is TGTGCCAGCAGTCTCGGACTAGCGGGAGCGTACAATGAGCAGTTCTTC. Encoded protein: CASSLGLAGAYNEQFF.

The chain has TRBV9 and TRBJ2-2; 7 bases are a match to TRBD2. This CDR3 has 16 residues. Germline V gives CDR1 SGDLS, CDR2 YYNGEE. Trimming removed 4 bases from V and 3 bases from J; junction bases left unmatched: 9. The CDR3 region has the DNA TGTGCCAGCAGCACAGGTCCAGGGAGGGACACCGGGGAGCTGTTTTTT. This encodes CASSTGPGRDTGELFF.

The chain has TRBV3-1 (or the pseudogene TRBV3-2) and TRBJ1-2; TRBD1 matches at 9 bases. The CDR3 runs 15 residues. Germline assignment: CDR1 LGHDT and CDR2 YNNKEL (reference sequence). J was trimmed by 4 bases and V by 3 bases; bases with no gene match: 6. For the CDR3, the DNA is TGTGCCAGCAGCCAGGGACAGGGACTCCGCTATGGCTACACCTTC. It specifies CASSQGQGLRYGYTF.